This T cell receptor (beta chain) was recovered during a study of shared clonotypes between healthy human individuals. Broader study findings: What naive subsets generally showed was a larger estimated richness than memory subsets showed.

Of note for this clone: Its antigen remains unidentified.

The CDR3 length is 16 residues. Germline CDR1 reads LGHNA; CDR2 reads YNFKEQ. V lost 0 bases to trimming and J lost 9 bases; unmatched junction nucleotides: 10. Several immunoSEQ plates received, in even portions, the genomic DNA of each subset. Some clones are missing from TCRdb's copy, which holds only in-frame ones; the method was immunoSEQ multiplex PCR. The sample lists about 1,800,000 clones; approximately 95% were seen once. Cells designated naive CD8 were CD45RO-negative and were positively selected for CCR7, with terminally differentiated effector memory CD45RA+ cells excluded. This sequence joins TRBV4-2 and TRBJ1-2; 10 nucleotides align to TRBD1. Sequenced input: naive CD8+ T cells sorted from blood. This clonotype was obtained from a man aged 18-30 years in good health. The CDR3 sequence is CASSQDPVDRGRSYTF. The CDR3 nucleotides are TGTGCCAGCAGCCAAGACCCGGTTGACAGGGGGCGTAGCTACACCTTC.